This T cell receptor beta chain emerged from a study of T cell responses to AZD1222 COVID-19 vaccine. Comment on this clone: Its matching antigen is unknown.

Study-wide points: Clonal diversity may have been underestimated, and the donors were mostly white British, with more females than males. Among those given AZD1222, only six or seven were seropositive at baseline. Regions left unmutated in variants are reportedly the target of nearly half of spike-specific TCRs.

Trimming removed 5 bases at V and 0 bases at J, with 13 bases between. CDR3 length: 15 residues. Per germline, CDR1 MDHEN and CDR2 SYDVKM. TCRdb's copy holds only in-frame clones and misses some; the assay was immunoSEQ multiplex PCR. The sample holds about 140,000 clones, 93% seen once. The receptor was isolated from an adult who had recovered from COVID-19. This chain connects TRBV28 to TRBJ1-1; D gene uncertain. The sample consisted of peripheral blood, taken after recovery from COVID-19. CDR3 in amino acids: CASSAPGEVNTEAFF. The DNA for the CDR3 is TGTGCCAGCAGTGCCCCGGGAGAGGTGAACACTGAAGCTTTCTTT.